This TCR beta chain originates from a study of blood T cell repertoires in COVID-19. Study at large: COVID-19 samples, acute and convalescent, were from the United States, Italy and Spain. PBMCs, B-cell-depleted T cells, or T cells were the source of the cDNA or gDNA that made up the material.

In the study's own analysis: Amplified reference gene primers provided the basis for estimating nucleated cell counts. Clones were sequenced by immunoSEQ multiplex PCR, and TCRdb holds only the in-frame ones, with some missing. V and J calls plus clone size are reproduced from that table; the DNA served to infer D and trimming. Here the sample spans 20,000 to 30,000 clones, roughly 92% being singletons. CDR1 and CDR2 from the germline V gene are MGHRA and YSYEKL. This CDR3 is built from 19 residues. Unmatched junction bases numbered 10, after V lost 0 bases and J lost 0 bases. The sequenced sample was peripheral blood. The chain has TRBV4-1 and TRBJ2-4; 8 nucleotides line up with TRBD2. This TCR came from a human donor in a cohort sampled during active COVID-19. CDR3 amino acids: CASSQDPLPGLVAKNIQYF. CDR3 DNA: TGCGCCAGCAGCCAAGATCCTCTTCCGGGACTAGTAGCCAAAAACATTCAGTACTTC.